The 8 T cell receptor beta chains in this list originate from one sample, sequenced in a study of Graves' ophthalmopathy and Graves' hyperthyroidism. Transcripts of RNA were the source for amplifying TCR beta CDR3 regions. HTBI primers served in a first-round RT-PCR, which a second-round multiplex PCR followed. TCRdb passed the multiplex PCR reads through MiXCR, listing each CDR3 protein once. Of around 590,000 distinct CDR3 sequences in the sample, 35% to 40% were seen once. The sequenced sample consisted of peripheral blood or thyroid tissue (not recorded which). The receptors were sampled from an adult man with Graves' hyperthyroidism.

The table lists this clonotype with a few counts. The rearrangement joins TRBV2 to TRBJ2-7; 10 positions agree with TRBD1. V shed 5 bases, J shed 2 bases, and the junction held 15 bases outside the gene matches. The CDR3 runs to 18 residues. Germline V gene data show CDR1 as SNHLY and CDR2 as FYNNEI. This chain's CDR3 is CASSYSRGGTGDPYEQYF. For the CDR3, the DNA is TGTGCCAGCAGTTACTCGAGGGGAGGGACAGGGGACCCCTACGAGCAGTACTTC.

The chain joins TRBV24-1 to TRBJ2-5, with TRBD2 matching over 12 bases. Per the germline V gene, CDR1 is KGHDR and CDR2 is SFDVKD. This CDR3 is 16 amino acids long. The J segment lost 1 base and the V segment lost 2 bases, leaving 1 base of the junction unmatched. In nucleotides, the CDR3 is TGTGCCACCAGTGATTCGACTAGCGGGAGCCAAGAGACCCAGTACTTC. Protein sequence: CATSDSTSGSQETQYF.

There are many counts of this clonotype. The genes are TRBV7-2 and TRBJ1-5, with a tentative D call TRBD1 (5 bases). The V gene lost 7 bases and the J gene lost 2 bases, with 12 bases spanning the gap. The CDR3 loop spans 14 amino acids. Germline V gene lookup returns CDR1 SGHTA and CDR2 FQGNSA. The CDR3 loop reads CASTLGGGNQPQHF. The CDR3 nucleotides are TGTGCCAGCACTCTGGGGGGGGGCAATCAGCCCCAGCATTTT.

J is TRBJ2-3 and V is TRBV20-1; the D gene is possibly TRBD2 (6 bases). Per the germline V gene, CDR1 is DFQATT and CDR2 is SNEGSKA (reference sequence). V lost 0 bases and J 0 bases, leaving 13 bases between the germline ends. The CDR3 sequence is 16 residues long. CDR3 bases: TGCAGTGCTAGAGACATGGCCAGCGGGAGCACAGATACGCAGTATTTT. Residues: CSARDMASGSTDTQYF.

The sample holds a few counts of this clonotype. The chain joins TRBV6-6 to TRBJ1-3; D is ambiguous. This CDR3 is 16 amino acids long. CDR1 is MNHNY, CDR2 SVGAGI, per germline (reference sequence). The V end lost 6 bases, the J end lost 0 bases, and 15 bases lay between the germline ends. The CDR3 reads CASSVRSLYSGNTIYF. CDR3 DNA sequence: TGTGCCAGCAGCGTCCGTAGCTTATACTCTGGAAACACCATATATTTT.

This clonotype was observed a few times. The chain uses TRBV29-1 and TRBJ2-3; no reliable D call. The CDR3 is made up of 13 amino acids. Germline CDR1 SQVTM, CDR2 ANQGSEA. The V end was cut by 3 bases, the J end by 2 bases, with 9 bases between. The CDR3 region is CSVELATTDTQYF. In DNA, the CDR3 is TGCAGCGTTGAGTTGGCAACCACAGATACGCAGTATTTT.

The CDR3 coding sequence is TGTGCCAGCAGATCCGACAGGACCCAAGAGACCCAGTACTTC. This codes for CASRSDRTQETQYF. The chain joins TRBV7-9 to TRBJ2-5; possibly TRBD1 for D (6 bases). Germline V lookup: CDR1 SEHNR, CDR2 FQNEAQ (reference sequence). V lost 6 bases and J 1 base, leaving 12 bases between the germline ends. The CDR3 loop spans 14 amino acids.

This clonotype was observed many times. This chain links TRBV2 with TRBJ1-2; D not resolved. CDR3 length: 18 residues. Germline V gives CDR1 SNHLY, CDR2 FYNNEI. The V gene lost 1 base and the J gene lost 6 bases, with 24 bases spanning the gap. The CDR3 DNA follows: TGTGCCAGCAGTGAAGTAAGAATTAGCCGCGGCCACCGCCATGGCTACACCTTC. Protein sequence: CASSEVRISRGHRHGYTF.